This T cell receptor beta chain comes out of a study of identical twins. General study points: Invariant T cells like MAIT and iNKT could partly confound the zero-insertion analyses. Carriage of fewer insertions was seen in abundant cord blood beta clonotypes, whereas memory repertoires showed none. In drawing conclusions, the study used cross-sectional statistical analysis and did not follow the same donors. Among beta out-of-frame sequences, excess sharing between twins appeared weaker.

The CDR3 consists of 20 residues. V was pared by 0 bases and J by 0 bases, with 18 bases between. Germline loops: CDR1 LNHNV, CDR2 YYDKDF (reference sequence). From the 5' RACE reads, TCRdb called clonotypes with MiXCR, one entry per CDR3 protein. The table lists 1.5 million to 2 million distinct CDR3 sequences, about 31% of them singletons, with under 0.35% in the top ten. Concerning this clonotype: Its specificity is unknown.

This clonotype originated in a newborn girl in good health. V usage is TRBV15 and J usage is TRBJ2-6, with a possible D match to TRBD1 (6 bases). The source material was cord blood. The CDR3 nucleotides read TGTGCCACCAGCAGAGATTTCGGACAGCCTAAGATCTCTGGGGCCAACGTCCTGACTTTC. Translation gives CATSRDFGQPKISGANVLTF.